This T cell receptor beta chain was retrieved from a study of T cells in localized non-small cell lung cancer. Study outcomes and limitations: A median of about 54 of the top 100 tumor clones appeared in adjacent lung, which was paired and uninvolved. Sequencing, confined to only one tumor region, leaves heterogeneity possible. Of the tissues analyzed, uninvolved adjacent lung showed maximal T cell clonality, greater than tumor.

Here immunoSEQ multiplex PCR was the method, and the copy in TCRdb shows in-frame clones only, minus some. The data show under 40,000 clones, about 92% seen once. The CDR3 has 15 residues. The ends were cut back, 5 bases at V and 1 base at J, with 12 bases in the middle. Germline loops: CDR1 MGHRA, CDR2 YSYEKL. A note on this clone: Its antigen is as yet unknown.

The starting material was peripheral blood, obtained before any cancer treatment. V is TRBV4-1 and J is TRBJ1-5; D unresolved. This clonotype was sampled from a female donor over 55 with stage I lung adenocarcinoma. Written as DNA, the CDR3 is TGCGCCAGCAGCGCCCAATTCCCAAGCAATCAGCCCCAGCATTTT. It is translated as CASSAQFPSNQPQHF.